This T cell receptor (beta chain) was sequenced during a study of OX40 agonist ivuxolimab in advanced cancers. General study findings and limits: In the 0.1 to 3.0 mg/kg range, CD4+ and CD8+ blood T cells had expanded clonally by week 6.

Produced via immunoSEQ multiplex PCR; TCRdb's table is partial and in-frame only. The table includes approximately 94,000 clones, 80% to 95% detected once. This CDR3 is built from 16 residues. Germline loops: CDR1 MDHEN, CDR2 SYDVKM. J lost 4 bases, V lost 4 bases, and 12 bases had no gene match. A remark on this clone: Its cognate antigen is unknown.

This clonotype was sampled from an adult with an advanced solid tumor such as melanoma, head and neck, liver or kidney cancer. The sample in question was CD4+ or CD8+ T cells sorted from blood, obtained in a trial of the OX40 agonist ivuxolimab. The chain combines TRBV28 with TRBJ1-1; 7 bases fit TRBD1. The CDR3 bases are TGTGCCAGCAGTTCCCTGCTTAGACAGGGATCCACTGAAGCTTTCTTT. Translating it yields CASSSLLRQGSTEAFF.